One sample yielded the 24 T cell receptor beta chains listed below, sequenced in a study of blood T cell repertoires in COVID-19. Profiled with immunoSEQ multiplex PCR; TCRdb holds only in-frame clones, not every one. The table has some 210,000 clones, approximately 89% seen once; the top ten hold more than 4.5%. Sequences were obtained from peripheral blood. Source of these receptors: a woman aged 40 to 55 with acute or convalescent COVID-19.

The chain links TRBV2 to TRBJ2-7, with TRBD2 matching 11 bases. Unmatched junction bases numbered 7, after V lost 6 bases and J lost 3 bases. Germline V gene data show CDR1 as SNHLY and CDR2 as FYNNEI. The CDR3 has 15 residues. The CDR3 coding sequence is TGTGCCAGCAGAGCAACTAGCGGGGGTCACTACGAGCAGTACGTC. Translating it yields CASRATSGGHYEQYV.

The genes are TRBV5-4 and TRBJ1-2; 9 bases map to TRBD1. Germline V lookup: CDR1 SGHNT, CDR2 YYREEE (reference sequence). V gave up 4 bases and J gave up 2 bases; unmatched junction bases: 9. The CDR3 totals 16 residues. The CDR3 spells CASSSGQGRENYGYTF. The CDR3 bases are TGTGCCAGCAGCAGTGGACAGGGGAGGGAGAACTATGGCTACACCTTC.

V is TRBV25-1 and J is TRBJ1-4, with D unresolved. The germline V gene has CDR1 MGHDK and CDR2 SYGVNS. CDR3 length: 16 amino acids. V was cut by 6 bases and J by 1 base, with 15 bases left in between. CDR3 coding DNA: TGTGCCAGCAGCCCAGGAGGCCGGGGAACTAATGAAAAACTGTTTTTT. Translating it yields CASSPGGRGTNEKLFF.

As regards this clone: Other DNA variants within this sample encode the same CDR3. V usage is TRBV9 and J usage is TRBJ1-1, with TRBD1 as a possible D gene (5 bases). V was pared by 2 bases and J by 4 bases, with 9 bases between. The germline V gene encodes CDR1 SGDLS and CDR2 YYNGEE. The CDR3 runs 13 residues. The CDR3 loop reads CASSVTGGTEAFF. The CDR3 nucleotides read TGTGCCAGCAGCGTTACCGGGGGCACTGAAGCTTTCTTT.

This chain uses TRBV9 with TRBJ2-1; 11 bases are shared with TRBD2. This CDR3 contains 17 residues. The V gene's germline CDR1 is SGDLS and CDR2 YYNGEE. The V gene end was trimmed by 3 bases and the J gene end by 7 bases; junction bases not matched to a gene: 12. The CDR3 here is CASSDGFSGGALNEQFF. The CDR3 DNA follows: TGTGCCAGCAGCGACGGCTTTAGCGGGGGGGCTCTGAATGAGCAGTTCTTC.

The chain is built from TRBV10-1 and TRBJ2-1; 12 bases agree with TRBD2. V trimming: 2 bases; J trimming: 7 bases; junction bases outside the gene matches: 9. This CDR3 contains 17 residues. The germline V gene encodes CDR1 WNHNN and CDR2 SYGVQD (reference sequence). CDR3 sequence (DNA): TGCGCCAGCAGTGAGGCTAGCGGGGGGGCGATTAGAAATGAGCAGTTCTTC. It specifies CASSEASGGAIRNEQFF.

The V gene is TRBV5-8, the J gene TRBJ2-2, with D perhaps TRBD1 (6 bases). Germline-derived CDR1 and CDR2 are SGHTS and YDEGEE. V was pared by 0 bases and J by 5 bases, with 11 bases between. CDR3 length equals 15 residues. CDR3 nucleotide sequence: TGTGCCAGCAGCTTGGAACCCAGGGGTACCGGGGAGCTGTTTTTT. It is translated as CASSLEPRGTGELFF. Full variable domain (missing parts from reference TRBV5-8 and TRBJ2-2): EAGVTQSPTHLIKTRGQQATLRCSPISGHTSVYWYQQALGLGLQFLLWYDEGEERNRGNFPPRFSGRQFPNYSSELNVNALELEDSALYLCASSLEPRGTGELFFGEGSRLTVL.

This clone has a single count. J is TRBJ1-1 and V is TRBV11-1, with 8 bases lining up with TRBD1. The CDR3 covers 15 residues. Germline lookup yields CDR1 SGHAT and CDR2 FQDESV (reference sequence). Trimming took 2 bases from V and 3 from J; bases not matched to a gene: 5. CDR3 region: CASSLRTGRDTEAFF. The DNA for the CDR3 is TGTGCCAGCAGCTTACGGACAGGGCGGGACACTGAAGCTTTCTTT.

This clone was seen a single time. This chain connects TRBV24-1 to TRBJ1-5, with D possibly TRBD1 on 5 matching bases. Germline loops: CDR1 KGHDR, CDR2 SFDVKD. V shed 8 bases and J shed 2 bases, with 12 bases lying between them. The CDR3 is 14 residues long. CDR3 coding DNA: TGTGCCACCAAGGGAGGGGACGGCAATCAGCCCCAGCATTTT. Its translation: CATKGGDGNQPQHF.

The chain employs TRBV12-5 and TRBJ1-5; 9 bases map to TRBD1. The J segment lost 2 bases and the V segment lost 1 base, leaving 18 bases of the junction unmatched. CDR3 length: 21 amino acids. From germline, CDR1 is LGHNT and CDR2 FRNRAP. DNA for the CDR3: TGTGCTAGTGGTTTGGAGAAACCCGGGACAGGGAGGGTACGAGGCAATCAGCCCCAGCATTTT. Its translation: CASGLEKPGTGRVRGNQPQHF.

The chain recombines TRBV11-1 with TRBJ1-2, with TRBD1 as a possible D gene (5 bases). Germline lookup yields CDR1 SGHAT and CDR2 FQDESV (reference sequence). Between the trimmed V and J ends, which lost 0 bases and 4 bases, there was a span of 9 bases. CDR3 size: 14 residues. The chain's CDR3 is CASSLAQGGYGYTF. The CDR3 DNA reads TGTGCCAGCAGCTTAGCTCAGGGTGGCTATGGCTACACCTTC.

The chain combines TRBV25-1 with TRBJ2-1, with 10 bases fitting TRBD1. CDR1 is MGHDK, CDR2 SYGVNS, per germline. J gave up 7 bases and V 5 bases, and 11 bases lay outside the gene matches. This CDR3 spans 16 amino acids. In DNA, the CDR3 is TGTGCCAGCAGTTTCCCCCCGGGACAGGGGACTAATGAGCAGTTCTTC. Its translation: CASSFPPGQGTNEQFF.

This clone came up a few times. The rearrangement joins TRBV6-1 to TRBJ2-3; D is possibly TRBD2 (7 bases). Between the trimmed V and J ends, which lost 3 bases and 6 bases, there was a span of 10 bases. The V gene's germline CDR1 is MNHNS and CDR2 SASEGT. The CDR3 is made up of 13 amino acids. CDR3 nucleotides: TGTGCCAGCAGTGATGGGGGGGCGGATACGCAGTATTTT. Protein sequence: CASSDGGADTQYF.

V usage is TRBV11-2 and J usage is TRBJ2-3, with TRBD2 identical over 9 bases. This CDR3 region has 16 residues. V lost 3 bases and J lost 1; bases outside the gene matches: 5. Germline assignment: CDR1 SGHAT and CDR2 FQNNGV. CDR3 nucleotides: TGTGCCAGCAGCTTGCGGGGGGGCCTCGGCACAGATACGCAGTATTTT. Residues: CASSLRGGLGTDTQYF.

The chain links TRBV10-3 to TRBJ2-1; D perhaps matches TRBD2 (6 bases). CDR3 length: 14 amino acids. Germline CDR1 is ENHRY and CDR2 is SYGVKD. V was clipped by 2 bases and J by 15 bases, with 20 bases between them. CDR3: CAISEAGRSVGWFF. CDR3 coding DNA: TGTGCCATCAGTGAGGCGGGGCGCTCTGTCGGGTGGTTCTTC.

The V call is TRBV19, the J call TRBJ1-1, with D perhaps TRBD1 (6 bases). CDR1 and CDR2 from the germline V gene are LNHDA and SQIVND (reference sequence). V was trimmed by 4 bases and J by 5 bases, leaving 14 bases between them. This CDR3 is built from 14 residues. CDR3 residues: CASSTPGEGTEAFF. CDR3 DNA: TGTGCCAGTAGTACCCCAGGGGAGGGGACTGAAGCTTTCTTT.

CDR3 loop: CASSQDPAGDTQYF. In nucleotides, the CDR3 is TGTGCCAGCAGTCAAGATCCAGCGGGAGATACGCAGTATTTT. The chain has TRBV2 and TRBJ2-3, with D possibly TRBD2 on 6 matching bases. This CDR3 region has 14 residues. Germline lookup yields CDR1 SNHLY and CDR2 FYNNEI. The V end lost 5 bases, the J end lost 5 bases, and 14 bases lay between the germline ends.

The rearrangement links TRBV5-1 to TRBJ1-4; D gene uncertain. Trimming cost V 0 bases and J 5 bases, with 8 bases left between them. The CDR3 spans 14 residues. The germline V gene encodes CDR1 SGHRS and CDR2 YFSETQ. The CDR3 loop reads CASSLASGNEKLFF. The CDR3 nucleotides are TGCGCCAGCAGCTTGGCCTCGGGAAATGAAAAACTGTTTTTT.

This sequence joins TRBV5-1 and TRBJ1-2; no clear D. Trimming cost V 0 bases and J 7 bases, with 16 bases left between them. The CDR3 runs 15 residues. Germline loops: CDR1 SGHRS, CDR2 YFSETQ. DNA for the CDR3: TGCGCCAGCAGCTTGGCGGGAGGAAGCGGGAGTGGCTACACCTTC. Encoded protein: CASSLAGGSGSGYTF.

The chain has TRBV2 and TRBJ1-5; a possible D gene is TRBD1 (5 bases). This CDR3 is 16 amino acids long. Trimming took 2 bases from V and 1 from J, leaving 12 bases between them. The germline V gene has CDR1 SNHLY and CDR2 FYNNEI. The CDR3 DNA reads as TGTGCCAGCAGTGAAAAGGGCCCAGGGAGCAATCAGCCCCAGCATTTT. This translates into CASSEKGPGSNQPQHF.

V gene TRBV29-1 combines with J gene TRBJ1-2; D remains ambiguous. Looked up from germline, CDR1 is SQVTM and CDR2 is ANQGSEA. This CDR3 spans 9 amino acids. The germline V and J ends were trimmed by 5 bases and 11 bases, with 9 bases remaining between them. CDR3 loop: CSVTEDYTF. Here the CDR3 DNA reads TGCAGCGTTACGGAGGATTACACCTTC.

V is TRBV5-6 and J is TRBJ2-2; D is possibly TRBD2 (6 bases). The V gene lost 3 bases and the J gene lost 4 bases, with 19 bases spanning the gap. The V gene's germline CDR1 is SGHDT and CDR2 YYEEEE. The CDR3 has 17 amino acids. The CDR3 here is CASSSLTGGSSTGELFF. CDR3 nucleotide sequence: TGTGCCAGCAGCTCCCTAACCGGGGGATCCTCCACCGGGGAGCTGTTTTTT.

As DNA, the CDR3 is TGTGCCAGCAGCCTGTGGGCGGGTCGGGGATACTCTGGAAACACCATATATTTT. It translates to CASSLWAGRGYSGNTIYF. V gene TRBV3-1 (or the pseudogene TRBV3-2) combines with J gene TRBJ1-3; D uncertain. The CDR3 loop spans 18 amino acids. Trimming took 4 bases from V and 0 from J, leaving 19 bases between them. Germline V CDR1 and CDR2: LGHDT, YNNKEL (reference sequence).

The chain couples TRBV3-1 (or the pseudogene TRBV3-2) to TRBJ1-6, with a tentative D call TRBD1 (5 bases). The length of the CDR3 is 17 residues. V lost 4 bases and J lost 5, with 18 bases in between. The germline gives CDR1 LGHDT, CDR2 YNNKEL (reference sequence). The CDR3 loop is CASSPAGSPFNNSPLHF. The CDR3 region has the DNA TGTGCCAGCAGCCCGGCAGGGTCCCCTTTTAATAATTCACCCCTCCACTTT.